This T cell receptor (beta chain) was found in a study of T cell responses to AZD1222 COVID-19 vaccine. A note on this clone: Its antigen is not known.

Libraries were prepared by immunoSEQ multiplex PCR; TCRdb keeps only in-frame clonotypes and omits some of them. The table includes 150,000 to 200,000 clones, 91% detected once. Per germline, CDR1 SEHNR and CDR2 FQNEAQ (reference sequence). The CDR3 extends over 11 amino acids. Trimming took off 4 bases at V and 9 bases at J, with 7 bases between the two ends. Regarding the study as a whole: Spike was spanned by vaccine-associated CD4 TCRs, which were dominant at 160-218 and 743-854. White British people made up most donors, females outnumbered males, and clonal diversity was possibly underestimated. Reportedly, nearly half the spike-specific TCRs target unmutated variant regions. Among those given AZD1222, only 6 or 7 were seropositive at baseline.

The V gene is TRBV7-9, the J gene TRBJ2-1; either TRBD1 or TRBD2 may supply D (5 bases each). The material sequenced was peripheral blood, taken 28 days after the second AZD1222 dose. The receptor's source is an adult who received the AZD1222 COVID-19 vaccine. This CDR3 reads CASSSGGEQFF. The CDR3 bases are TGTGCCAGCAGCTCTGGGGGTGAGCAGTTCTTC.